Listed below are T cell receptor beta chains from one sample, sequenced in a study of immune heterogeneity within non-small cell lung tumors. One entry per CDR3 protein results from TCRdb running MiXCR on the multiplex PCR reads. The data contain over 10,000 distinct CDR3 sequences, approximately 20% of them singletons. Sequencing was carried out using lung tumor tissue. The receptors originated from a man aged 60 to 75 with non-small cell lung cancer. CDR3s include the opening cysteine and the closing phenylalanine or tryptophan. The D gene is left open where the match is weak. Size is omitted from some rows. Given values are once, few, many or a class for expanded clones.

clone_size j_call d_call v_call cdr3_aa cdr3_nt
few TRBJ2-5 TRBD2 TRBV19 CASSPRTSGSDLLQTQYF TGTGCCAGTAGTCCGAGGACTAGCGGGAGTGACTTGTTACAGACCCAGTACTTC
- TRBJ1-1 - TRBV24-1 CATSDFDSEAFF TGTGCCACCAGTGATTTCGACTCTGAAGCTTTCTTT
- TRBJ2-7 - TRBV12-3/TRBV12-4 CASSLGGAYHEQYF TGTGCCAGCAGTTTAGGGGGGGCTTATCACGAGCAGTACTTC
few TRBJ2-5 - TRBV27 CASRHTGSETQYF TGTGCCAGCAGGCACACAGGGTCAGAGACCCAGTACTTC
- TRBJ1-5 - TRBV2 CASSELANQPQHF TGTGCCAGCAGTGAACTCGCCAATCAGCCCCAGCATTTT
few TRBJ2-1 - TRBV6-1 CASKTSIGPGEQFF TGTGCCAGCAAAACCTCCATAGGGCCGGGGGAGCAGTTCTTC
- TRBJ2-2 TRBD2 TRBV28 CASSKAGVKTGELFF TGTGCCAGCAGTAAGGCGGGAGTGAAGACCGGGGAGCTGTTTTTT
- TRBJ2-1 - TRBV19 CASSISGTNEQFF TGTGCCAGTAGTATATCCGGGACCAATGAGCAGTTCTTC
many TRBJ2-7 - TRBV11-3 CASSYTQGGYEQYF TGTGCCAGCAGCTACACCCAGGGAGGCTACGAGCAGTACTTC
medium-sized TRBJ2-7 - TRBV12-3/TRBV12-4 CASSDDYYEQYF TGTGCCAGCAGTGACGACTACTACGAGCAGTACTTC
- TRBJ2-1 - TRBV5-8 CASSLTPGLHNEQFF TGTGCCAGCAGTCTCACCCCGGGACTCCACAATGAGCAGTTCTTC
- TRBJ1-1 - TRBV5-6 CASSPSRMNTEAFF TGTGCCAGCAGCCCCTCCCGGATGAACACTGAAGCTTTCTTT
many TRBJ2-3 - TRBV7-9 CASTPPGRGADTQYF TGTGCCAGCACCCCCCCCGGGAGAGGAGCAGATACGCAGTATTTT
- TRBJ1-1 - TRBV5-5 CASSLERRVFTEAFF TGTGCCAGCAGCTTGGAACGTAGGGTGTTCACTGAAGCTTTCTTT
medium-sized TRBJ1-3 - TRBV12-3/TRBV12-4 CASSLKGWSSGNTIYF TGTGCCAGCAGTTTAAAGGGATGGAGCTCTGGAAACACCATATATTTT
medium-sized TRBJ2-7 TRBD1 TRBV6-1 CASGGQAAYEQYF TGTGCCAGCGGAGGACAGGCGGCCTACGAGCAGTACTTC
few TRBJ1-1 TRBD1 TRBV4-1 CASSVDRGNTEAFF TGCGCCAGCAGTGTCGACAGGGGGAACACTGAAGCTTTCTTT
- TRBJ1-5 - TRBV6-6 CASSYNEAQHF TGTGCCAGCAGTTACAATGAGGCCCAGCATTTT
few TRBJ1-2 - TRBV29-1 CSVGKVDYGYTF TGCAGCGTGGGCAAGGTGGACTATGGCTACACCTTC
medium-sized TRBJ1-6 TRBD1 TRBV2 CASSRAGQGSSPLHF TGTGCCAGCAGTCGCGCGGGACAGGGATCTTCACCCCTCCACTTT
- TRBJ1-2 - TRBV7-9 CASSFRDTPCGYTF TGTGCCAGCAGCTTCCGGGACACCCCTTGTGGCTACACCTTC
- TRBJ2-1 TRBD2 TRBV18 CASLSGLAEVERQFF TGTGCCAGCCTCTCCGGACTAGCGGAAGTCGAACGCCAGTTCTTC
medium-sized TRBJ2-7 TRBD1 TRBV27 CASSHRTGWKFYEQYF TGTGCCAGCAGTCACCGGACAGGGTGGAAATTCTACGAGCAGTACTTC
- TRBJ1-3 - TRBV29-1 CSVEVGFLGNTIYF TGCAGCGTTGAAGTGGGATTTCTCGGAAACACCATATATTTT
many TRBJ2-7 TRBD2 TRBV20-1 CSARGLAGGYEQYF TGCAGTGCTAGGGGACTAGCGGGTGGTTACGAGCAGTACTTC
few TRBJ2-7 - TRBV18 CASSPGNAYEQYF TGTGCCAGCTCACCGGGAAACGCCTACGAGCAGTACTTC
medium-sized TRBJ2-3 TRBD2 TRBV20-1 CSALVAGGTDTQYF TGCAGTGCTCTCGTAGCGGGAGGCACAGATACGCAGTATTTT
medium-sized TRBJ2-7 TRBD2 TRBV20-1 CSARDLLAGSSYEQYF TGCAGTGCTAGAGATCTACTAGCGGGGAGCTCCTACGAGCAGTACTTC
few TRBJ1-3 TRBD1 TRBV20-1 CSAGDRGVAGAIYF TGCAGTGCCGGCGACAGGGGTGTTGCTGGCGCCATATATTTT
many TRBJ1-2 TRBD1 TRBV6-4 CASRKTGAGYTF TGTGCCAGCAGGAAGACAGGGGCTGGCTACACCTTC
- TRBJ1-1 TRBD1 TRBV29-1 CSVITGQGNTEAFF TGCAGCGTTATTACGGGACAGGGGAACACTGAAGCTTTCTTT
many TRBJ1-3 - TRBV30 CAWITTGNTIYF TGTGCCTGGATTACCACTGGAAACACCATATATTTT
few TRBJ1-1 - TRBV2 CASSEATGGEAFF TGTGCCAGCAGTGAAGCGACGGGTGGTGAAGCTTTCTTT
medium-sized TRBJ2-1 - TRBV24-1 CATSDQAREQFF TGTGCCACCAGTGACCAGGCGCGGGAGCAGTTCTTC
few TRBJ2-2 - TRBV20-1 CSARAQGSENTGELFF TGCAGTGCTAGAGCGCAGGGTAGCGAGAACACCGGGGAGCTGTTTTTT
few TRBJ1-1 - TRBV7-3 CASSDTSYTEAFF TGTGCCAGCAGCGATACAAGCTACACTGAAGCTTTCTTT
- TRBJ2-6 - TRBV3-1 CASSQVIRASGANVLTF TGTGCCAGCAGCCAAGTTATTCGGGCCTCTGGGGCCAACGTCCTGACTTTC
- TRBJ2-7 TRBD1 TRBV30 CAWMDYRDRALEQYF TGTGCCTGGATGGACTACCGGGACAGGGCTTTGGAGCAGTACTTC
- TRBJ2-1 - TRBV20-1 CSARGLGGSSYNEQFF TGCAGTGCTAGAGGGTTAGGGGGGAGCTCCTACAATGAGCAGTTCTTC
- TRBJ1-5 - TRBV20-1 CSAFAGNQPQHF TGCAGTGCTTTCGCGGGCAATCAGCCCCAGCATTTT
- TRBJ2-7 - TRBV7-9 CASSEIRVSGGEQYF TGTGCCAGCAGCGAGATCAGAGTCTCCGGGGGCGAGCAGTACTTC
- TRBJ2-1 TRBD1 TRBV29-1 CSVAHAPDRANNEQFF TGCAGCGTTGCTCACGCCCCGGACAGGGCTAACAATGAGCAGTTCTTC
few TRBJ1-6 - TRBV7-2 CASSPGLRGGSLHF TGTGCCAGCAGCCCCGGACTAAGAGGTGGGTCCCTCCACTTT
many TRBJ2-1 - TRBV19 CASRQEGAEQFF TGTGCCAGTCGCCAGGAAGGGGCTGAGCAGTTCTTC
few TRBJ2-3 TRBD1 TRBV3-1 CASSHGMGQGAPDTQYF TGTGCCAGCAGCCATGGGATGGGACAGGGGGCACCAGATACGCAGTATTTT
few TRBJ2-5 - TRBV7-6 CASSPQQGVKETQYF TGTGCCAGCAGCCCGCAGCAAGGGGTTAAAGAGACCCAGTACTTC